This T cell receptor (beta chain) was sequenced during a study of T cell clonotyping in hematopoietic cell transplantation. Stated time point: recipient sample about 28 days before transplant, after cytoreduction. Measured with immunoSEQ multiplex PCR; TCRdb has only the in-frame clones, and not every one. The table includes around 24,000 clones, around 80% detected once. CDR1 and CDR2 from the germline V gene are MNHNY and SVGAGI (reference sequence). This CDR3 spans 14 amino acids. V gave up 6 bases and J gave up 2 bases, with 10 bases separating them. The chain joins TRBV6-6 to TRBJ2-2; D is unresolved. The material sequenced was peripheral blood mononuclear cells, taken before stem cell transplant. The sequence was collected from a woman aged 55-69 years with acute myeloid leukemia. Some clones in this sample may be carry-over from other donors' samples. The CDR3: CASRQLVNTGELFF. The CDR3 nucleotides read TGTGCCAGCAGACAACTCGTAAACACCGGGGAGCTGTTTTTT.